This T cell receptor beta chain originates from a study of T cells after yellow fever vaccination. Study-level information: For low cell numbers, libraries were made with SMART-Seq v4 Ultra Low Input.

The CDR3 has 15 amino acids. J lost 0 bases, V lost 7 bases, and 6 bases had no gene match. CDR1 is SGHDT, CDR2 YYEEEE, per germline. About this clonotype itself: Its target is not known.

Study-wide results and caveats: Booster samples showed a return of most primary-vaccination clones (roughly 96% CD4, 80% to 90% CD8).

The 5'RACE template-switching step produced TCR cDNA and added a universal primer site and UMIs. TCRdb analysed the 5' RACE reads with MiXCR anew, one entry per CDR3 protein. Of under 500,000 distinct CDR3 sequences in the sample, over 15% were seen once. The sequence came from a man between 18 and 29 years old who received the YFV17D yellow fever vaccine. The chain uses TRBV5-6 and TRBJ2-1, with TRBD2 matching over 8 bases. This specimen consisted of PBMCs, obtained before the yellow fever booster vaccination. CDR3: CASFPAGGSYNEQFF. The CDR3 DNA is TGTGCCAGCTTCCCGGCGGGGGGCTCCTACAATGAGCAGTTCTTC.